The 20 T cell receptor beta chains listed next were all sequenced from one sample in a study of beta chain features in type 1 diabetes (dated by TCRdb to the late 2010s). Libraries were built with the immunoSEQ multiplex PCR assay. The High Capacity cDNA Reverse Transcription Kit was used to reverse transcribe all of the isolated RNA, meaning that expressed TCRB transcripts were what got sequenced. TCRdb took over this immuneACCESS table, retaining in-frame rearrangements with V and J assigned. Such tables are incomplete; in checked studies, under half of the missing clones stem from an unresolved V gene, and the remainder is unexplained. The sample table lists 900,000 or so clones, about a sixth of them with a count of one. Around 0.02% of the sample is held by the ten biggest clonotypes. Sequenced: naive CD4+ T cells from blood. The cell subset or site label of this sample denotes: true naive CD4+ T cells. The receptors were sampled from a woman between 18 and 29 years old in good health.

The chain is built from TRBV28 and TRBJ2-7; tentatively, D is TRBD1 (6 bases). Per germline, CDR1 MDHEN and CDR2 SYDVKM. Trimming stripped 6 bases from V and 5 bases from J, with 14 bases between. This CDR3 is 13 amino acids long. The DNA of the CDR3 is TGTGCCAGCAGCCTCACAGGGCGCGACGAGCAGTACTTC. Translating it yields CASSLTGRDEQYF.

The chain joins TRBV27 to TRBJ2-3; a weak D match, TRBD2 (5 bases). The CDR3 is 21 amino acids. Germline V CDR1 and CDR2: MNHEY, SMNVEV (reference sequence). Trimming pared 0 bases from V and 2 bases from J, leaving 27 bases between. The CDR3 loop is CASSLSIILRGKHNHTDTQYF. For the CDR3, the DNA is TGTGCCAGCAGTTTATCGATAATCCTCCGAGGGAAGCACAACCACACAGATACGCAGTATTTT.

The chain joins TRBV9 to TRBJ1-3; the D is unclear. Germline-derived CDR1 and CDR2 are SGDLS and YYNGEE. The CDR3 is made up of 13 amino acids. Trimming pared 0 bases from V and 8 bases from J, leaving 9 bases between. The CDR3 spells CASSVAPVDTIYF. CDR3 sequence (DNA): TGTGCCAGCAGCGTAGCCCCGGTGGACACCATATATTTT.

This clone was seen more than once but under ten times. The V gene is TRBV2, the J gene TRBJ1-5, with D unclear. The CDR3 covers 16 residues. Germline lookup yields CDR1 SNHLY and CDR2 FYNNEI. Trimming cost V 6 bases and J 1 base, with 16 bases left between them. The CDR3 nucleotides are TGTGCCAGCAGGCAAACCGGGCCCTGGAGCAATCAGCCCCAGCATTTT. Amino acids: CASRQTGPWSNQPQHF.

The rearrangement uses TRBV7-3 and TRBJ2-2, with 9 bases lining up with TRBD2. Trimming took 3 bases from V and 4 from J; bases not matched to a gene: 3. Looked up from germline, CDR1 is SGHTA and CDR2 is FQGTGA. The CDR3 spans 15 residues. CDR3 loop: CASSLGTSRTGELFF. The CDR3 region has the DNA TGTGCCAGCAGCTTGGGGACTAGCCGCACCGGGGAGCTGTTTTTT.

This chain links TRBV7-3 with TRBJ2-3, with 8 bases identical to TRBD2. V trimming: 3 bases; J trimming: 4 bases; junction bases outside the gene matches: 9. This CDR3 contains 16 residues. CDR1 is SGHTA, CDR2 FQGTGA, per germline. CDR3 nucleotide sequence: TGTGCCAGCAGCTTGCGCGGGACTAGGAGGGCAGATACGCAGTATTTT. This sequence encodes CASSLRGTRRADTQYF.

There are a few counts of this clone. The V gene is TRBV5-6, the J gene TRBJ2-3; 7 nucleotides agree with TRBD2. CDR1 SGHDT and CDR2 YYEEEE come from the germline V gene. CDR3 length: 15 amino acids. V was pared by 5 bases and J by 2 bases, with 8 bases of the junction left unmatched. The CDR3 protein is CASRLKRDNTDTQYF. The CDR3 bases are TGTGCCAGCAGACTGAAGCGGGATAACACAGATACGCAGTATTTT.

Only a few counts were recorded for this clone. V is TRBV5-8 and J is TRBJ2-1; weak D call: TRBD1 (6 bases). Germline loops: CDR1 SGHTS, CDR2 YDEGEE. V lost 1 base to trimming and J lost 6 bases, with 11 bases between them. The CDR3 has 14 amino acids. CDR3 region: CASSLLEGGNEQFF. Written as DNA, the CDR3 is TGTGCCAGCAGCTTGCTAGAAGGGGGCAATGAGCAGTTCTTC.

This clone was detected only a few times. This rearrangement joins TRBV4-3 to TRBJ2-3; TRBD2 is a possible D gene (6 bases). The CDR3 has 15 residues. The germline V gene encodes CDR1 LGHNA and CDR2 YSLEER. V shed 4 bases and J shed 1 base, with 12 bases lying between them. The DNA of the CDR3 is TGCGCCAGCAGCCGAGATTTAGCGGGCACAGATACGCAGTATTTT. This gives the protein CASSRDLAGTDTQYF.

As DNA, the CDR3 is TGTGCCAGCAGCCAAGAAGGACTAGCGGGGATGAACACCGGGGAGCTGTTTTTT. It is translated as CASSQEGLAGMNTGELFF. The V call is TRBV4-2, the J call TRBJ2-2; TRBD2 agrees at 12 bases. Germline CDR1 and CDR2: LGHNA and YNFKEQ. The CDR3 contains 18 residues. The V and J ends lost 0 bases and 1 base, in that order; junction bases with no gene match: 3.

The chain employs TRBV9 and TRBJ1-5; D may be TRBD1 (6 bases). This CDR3 comprises 14 residues. The germline gives CDR1 SGDLS, CDR2 YYNGEE. V lost 3 bases, J lost 3 bases, and 10 bases lay in between. In DNA form, the CDR3 reads TGTGCCAGCAGCGACACAGGGTTCAATCAGCCCCAGCATTTT. Translated: CASSDTGFNQPQHF.

This chain uses TRBV28 with TRBJ2-7; D is unclear. The V end was cut by 6 bases, the J end by 5 bases, with 11 bases between. CDR1 and CDR2 from the germline V gene are MDHEN and SYDVKM. This CDR3 has 12 amino acids. CDR3 bases: TGTGCCAGCAGATCTGACATGAACGAGCAGTACTTC. Its translation is CASRSDMNEQYF.

A few counts support this clone. This chain connects TRBV5-4 to TRBJ2-1; perhaps TRBD1 as D (7 bases). This CDR3 contains 15 residues. V lost 2 bases and J lost 5, with 14 bases in between. The germline V gene encodes CDR1 SGHNT and CDR2 YYREEE (reference sequence). The CDR3 DNA reads TGTGCCAGCAGCTTCCAGGGGGGTGGTGACAATGAGCAGTTCTTC. This translates into CASSFQGGGDNEQFF.

There are a few counts of this clone. V and J are TRBV5-1 and TRBJ1-1; the D gene is possibly TRBD1 (6 bases). The length of the CDR3 is 15 residues. Germline CDR1 and CDR2: SGHRS and YFSETQ. The V end was cut by 0 bases, the J end by 7 bases, with 16 bases between. DNA of the CDR3: TGCGCCAGCAGCTTGGGGGTTCGGGGACAAAGTGAAGCTTTCTTT. Its protein product is CASSLGVRGQSEAFF.

This clone appeared once. Within the sample, other DNA sequences also encode this same CDR3. The chain uses TRBV18 and TRBJ2-7; TRBD1 matches at 7 bases. The CDR3 contains 14 residues. CDR1 KGHSH and CDR2 LQKENI come from the germline V gene. V lost 3 bases, J lost 1 base, and 3 bases stayed unmatched. The CDR3 reads CASSPDRSSYEQYF. Here the CDR3 DNA reads TGTGCCAGCTCACCGGACAGGTCATCCTACGAGCAGTACTTC.

This chain connects TRBV25-1 to TRBJ1-1; TRBD1 matches at 7 bases. Germline values: CDR1 MGHDK, CDR2 SYGVNS. This CDR3 has 15 residues. Unmatched junction bases numbered 10, after V lost 9 bases and J lost 0 bases. CDR3 amino acids: CASSGTASMNTEAFF. In DNA form, the CDR3 reads TGTGCCAGTAGCGGGACAGCGAGCATGAACACTGAAGCTTTCTTT.

A few counts support this clone. Other DNA sequences in this specimen translate into the identical CDR3. V usage is TRBV9 and J usage is TRBJ2-3, with TRBD2 matching over 9 bases. The CDR3 sequence is 16 residues long. CDR1 and CDR2 (germline): SGDLS, YYNGEE. Trimming cost V 0 bases and J 4 bases; bases outside gene matches: 6. In nucleotides, the CDR3 is TGTGCCAGCAGCGTAGGGTTAGCGGGAGTTGCAGATACGCAGTATTTT. Its translation is CASSVGLAGVADTQYF.

This clone was observed at least ten times. The CDR3 is CAISNQVNTEAFF. The CDR3 nucleotides read TGTGCCATCAGCAATCAAGTGAACACTGAAGCTTTCTTT. The gene calls are TRBV10-3 and TRBJ1-1; D is unresolved. V lost 6 bases and J 0 bases, leaving 8 bases between the germline ends. Germline V gene data show CDR1 as ENHRY and CDR2 as SYGVKD. The CDR3 loop spans 13 amino acids.

The rearrangement uses TRBV9 and TRBJ2-1; weak D call: TRBD1 (5 bases). The CDR3 has 16 amino acids. V lost 7 bases, J lost 1 base, and 18 bases lay in between. Germline values: CDR1 SGDLS, CDR2 YYNGEE. The chain's CDR3 is CASGKDGKGSYNEQFF. CDR3 DNA sequence: TGTGCCAGCGGAAAAGACGGTAAGGGGTCCTACAATGAGCAGTTCTTC.

This clone was detected a few times. The same CDR3 can be traced to other DNA sequences in this sample. The chain joins TRBV18 to TRBJ2-5, with D unresolved. The length of the CDR3 is 12 residues. Per germline, CDR1 KGHSH and CDR2 LQKENI. V was trimmed by 3 bases and J by 5 bases, leaving 7 bases between them. The CDR3, as DNA: TGTGCCAGCTCACCTCCGTTTGAGACCCAGTACTTC. Its translation: CASSPPFETQYF.